This TCR beta chain was observed in a study of cytomegalovirus exposure and HLA in healthy donors. This CDR3 region has 13 residues. CDR1 LGHNA and CDR2 YNFKEQ come from the germline V gene. Between the trimmed V and J ends, which lost 2 bases and 3 bases, there was a span of 6 bases. Study results and caveats: When analyzed later, a missense DCLRE1C variant was found to be linked to TCR beta V- and J-gene trimming. CMV serostatus was the sole immune exposure information available. Later analysis identified 16,000 or so TCR beta sequences associated with HLA alleles, using a false discovery rate threshold of 0.05.

PCR amplification relied on 60 Vbeta primers (plus 13 Jbeta primers). TCRdb keeps only in-frame clones here, not all; method: immunoSEQ multiplex PCR. The table shows roughly 90,000 clones, with under 80% occurring only once. Details on this clone: What it binds is unknown.

The genes are TRBV4-2 and TRBJ2-3; D ambiguous. The sequence was collected from a young man in good health and CMV-seropositive. The material sequenced was PBMCs. The CDR3 DNA reads TGTGCCAGCAGCCAACTCGGGACAGATACGCAGTATTTT. Protein: CASSQLGTDTQYF.